The clone carrying this T cell receptor (beta chain) has at least ten counts. The ends were cut back, 7 bases at V and 3 bases at J, with 16 bases in the middle. The CDR3 covers 14 residues. Using its own MiXCR run on the 5' RACE reads, TCRdb lists one record per CDR3 protein. This sample has some 8,700 distinct CDR3 sequences; about a sixth occur once, and the top ten carry roughly 3.4%. Sequencing input: memory CD4+ T cells sorted from blood. Subset specified: memory CD4+ T cells, CD4+CD45RO+CD25-. This clonotype was sampled from a female donor with breast cancer. The chain has TRBV12-3 or TRBV12-4 and TRBJ2-7, with D perhaps matching TRBD1 or TRBD2 (5 bases each). The CDR3 protein is CASTLWDQNYEQYF. The CDR3 DNA sequence: TGTGCCAGCACCCTGTGGGACCAGAACTACGAGCAGTACTTC.